This T cell receptor (beta chain) was retrieved from a study of blood T cell repertoires in COVID-19. Study as a whole: COVID-19 samples collected from the United States, Italy and Spain covered acute and convalescent phases. Sample material is recorded as cDNA or gDNA derived from T cells, B-cell-depleted T cells, or PBMCs.

Authors' analysis steps: Amplified reference gene primers provided the basis for estimating nucleated cell counts. The method was immunoSEQ multiplex PCR; TCRdb's version includes in-frame clones alone and lacks a portion of them. That table furnishes V, J and clone size, whereas the DNA furnished D and trimming. The table records around 100,000 clones, around four fifths of them present only once. CDR3 length equals 15 residues. The sequence was obtained from a man aged 45-65 years with active or convalescent COVID-19. Material for sequencing was peripheral blood. The chain joins TRBV21-1 to TRBJ2-3; the D call of TRBD1 is as the table states it, not checked on the DNA. TRBV21-1 is noted as a pseudogene. The CDR3 is CASIGRTGSPDTQYF. In nucleotides, the CDR3 is TGTGCCAGCATAGGTAGGACAGGGTCGCCAGATACGCAGTATTTT.